The next 32 T cell receptor beta chains were all read from a single sample in a study of blood T cell repertoires in COVID-19. Repertoires were generated with immunoSEQ multiplex PCR, while TCRdb's copy carries only in-frame clones and drops some. This table holds a few hundred thousand clones, 91% found once. The specimen sequenced was PBMCs or T cells enriched from blood (not recorded which). These receptors originate from a human donor in a cohort exposed to, infected with or recovered from COVID-19 (not recorded which). The donor label of this sample is uncertain.

The chain uses TRBV4-1 and TRBJ1-4; D is uncertain. The CDR3 has 13 amino acids. The germline gives CDR1 MGHRA, CDR2 YSYEKL. V dropped 2 bases and J dropped 7 bases, with 8 bases sitting between them. CDR3 in DNA: TGCGCCAGCAGCCAAACACGGGGTGAAAAACTGTTTTTT. This sequence encodes CASSQTRGEKLFF.

The gene calls are TRBV7-9 and TRBJ1-4; 8 nucleotides line up with TRBD1. Unmatched junction bases numbered 6, after V lost 6 bases and J lost 6 bases. Germline assignment: CDR1 SEHNR and CDR2 FQNEAQ (reference sequence). The CDR3 spans 14 residues. The CDR3 protein is CASSFGQGDEKLFF. CDR3 nucleotide sequence: TGTGCCAGCAGTTTCGGACAGGGAGATGAAAAACTGTTTTTT.

This chain joins TRBV5-4 and TRBJ2-5; 10 bases align to TRBD2. Germline V lookup: CDR1 SGHNT, CDR2 YYREEE (reference sequence). Trimming removed 4 bases from V and 2 bases from J; junction bases left unmatched: 5. CDR3 length: 15 residues. The CDR3 is CASSIGLAEQETQYF. Written as DNA, the CDR3 is TGTGCCAGCAGCATCGGACTAGCGGAGCAAGAGACCCAGTACTTC.

In its sample, this clone was seen once. V gene TRBV29-1 combines with J gene TRBJ1-5; the D is unclear. The germline gives CDR1 SQVTM, CDR2 ANQGSEA. Trimming took off 5 bases at V and 0 bases at J, with 5 bases between the two ends. CDR3 length: 12 amino acids. CDR3 amino acids: CSVRDSNQPQHF. In DNA form, the CDR3 reads TGCAGCGTTCGGGATAGCAATCAGCCCCAGCATTTT. Supplemented by reference TRBV29-1 and TRBJ1-5, the full variable domain reads SAVISQKPSRDICQRGTSLTIQCQVDSQVTMMFWYRQQPGQSLTLIATANQGSEATYESGFVIDKFPISRPNLTFSTLTVSNMSPEDSSIYLCSVRDSNQPQHFGDGTRLSIL.

This chain joins TRBV5-1 and TRBJ2-7, with TRBD1 identical over 9 bases. V trimming: 7 bases; J trimming: 1 base; junction bases outside the gene matches: 9. CDR1 and CDR2 from the germline V gene are SGHRS and YFSETQ. This CDR3 comprises 15 residues. The CDR3 sequence: CASGRTGVGSYEQYF. CDR3 DNA sequence: TGCGCCAGCGGCCGGACAGGGGTAGGGTCCTACGAGCAGTACTTC.

The chain recombines TRBV5-5 with TRBJ1-3; D is uncertain. Germline CDR1 reads SGHKS; CDR2 reads YYEKEE (reference sequence). This CDR3 has 14 amino acids. Deletions cut 0 bases from V and 1 base from J, with 5 bases between. The CDR3 coding sequence is TGTGCCAGCAGCTTGGGACTTTCTGGAAACACCATATATTTT. Protein: CASSLGLSGNTIYF.

The chain carries TRBV24-1 and TRBJ2-7; maybe TRBD2 (5 bases). CDR1 is KGHDR, CDR2 SFDVKD, per germline. There are 14 residues in the CDR3. The V and J ends lost 4 bases and 3 bases respectively, with 12 bases between them. CDR3 in amino acids: CATSDGGRSYEQYF. The CDR3 region has the DNA TGTGCCACCAGTGACGGAGGACGGAGCTACGAGCAGTACTTC.

This rearrangement joins TRBV10-2 to TRBJ2-7; TRBD1 agrees at 10 bases. The CDR3 loop spans 15 amino acids. The junction had 5 bases not matched to a gene; V was cut back by 3 bases and J by 3 bases. CDR1 is WSHSY and CDR2 is SAAADI in the germline V gene. Here the CDR3 DNA reads TGCGCCAGCAGTGATGGACAGGGGGGCCTCTACGAGCAGTACTTC. Its protein product is CASSDGQGGLYEQYF.

This clone has a single count. The chain is built from TRBV19 and TRBJ1-5; D unclear. In germline, CDR1 is LNHDA, CDR2 SQIVND (reference sequence). CDR3 size: 14 residues. Trimming removed 3 bases from V and 4 bases from J, with 10 bases in between. The CDR3 sequence: CASSIRGRNQPQHF. The CDR3 coding sequence is TGTGCCAGTAGTATCAGAGGGCGAAATCAGCCCCAGCATTTT.

The J gene is TRBJ2-1, the V gene TRBV7-2; 7 positions agree with TRBD2. CDR1 is SGHTA, CDR2 FQGNSA, per germline. The CDR3 has 13 residues. J gave up 9 bases and V 0 bases, and 2 bases lay outside the gene matches. The CDR3 nucleotides read TGTGCCAGCAGCTTAGCGCGGGGGTCTGAGCAGTTCTTC. It codes for CASSLARGSEQFF.

The genes are TRBV5-5 and TRBJ2-7; 10 bases map to TRBD2. The CDR3 sequence is 15 residues long. CDR1 and CDR2 from the germline V gene are SGHKS and YYEKEE (reference sequence). V dropped 2 bases and J dropped 6; count of bases not matched to a gene: 8. The CDR3 region is CASSLDGLAVSEQYF. DNA of the CDR3: TGTGCCAGCAGCTTAGACGGACTAGCGGTTTCCGAGCAGTACTTC. The variable domain in full, completed from reference TRBV5-5 and TRBJ2-7, reads DAGVTQSPTHLIKTRGQQVTLRCSPISGHKSVSWYQQVLGQGPQFIFQYYEKEERGRGNFPDRFSARQFPNYSSELNVNALLLGDSALYLCASSLDGLAVSEQYFGPGTRLTVT.

This clone was observed once. The CDR3 region is CASSPRDRGRSTEAFF. CDR3 in DNA: TGTGCCAGCAGCCCCCGGGACAGGGGCAGGAGCACTGAAGCTTTCTTT. The chain is built from TRBV7-2 and TRBJ1-1; 10 bases agree with TRBD1. The CDR3 spans 16 residues. Germline CDR1 and CDR2: SGHTA and FQGNSA. Germline trimming cut 5 bases from V and 4 bases from J; bases unmatched to any gene: 10.

This chain joins TRBV7-9 and TRBJ2-7; 7 nucleotides match TRBD1. The V and J ends lost 5 bases and 4 bases, in that order; junction bases with no gene match: 8. The CDR3 covers 14 residues. Germline V lookup: CDR1 SEHNR, CDR2 FQNEAQ (reference sequence). The CDR3 nucleotides are TGTGCCAGCAGCAGAAGGGGACAGCAATACGAGCAGTACTTC. This translates into CASSRRGQQYEQYF.

About this clone: This sample also contains other DNA sequences that code for the same CDR3. V is TRBV5-1 and J is TRBJ2-7, with 8 bases lining up with TRBD1. V lost 5 bases to trimming and J lost 0 bases; unmatched junction nucleotides: 4. Germline V CDR1 and CDR2: SGHRS, YFSETQ. There are 14 residues in the CDR3. The CDR3 DNA reads as TGCGCCAGCAGTAGGACAGGGAGCTCCTACGAGCAGTACTTC. Its protein is CASSRTGSSYEQYF.

The V gene is TRBV29-1, the J gene TRBJ2-3; possibly TRBD1 for D (6 bases). There are 16 residues in the CDR3. Trimming stripped 0 bases from V and 1 base from J, with 14 bases between. Germline V gives CDR1 SQVTM, CDR2 ANQGSEA. The CDR3 loop is CSVEEGGRGGTDTQYF. CDR3 sequence (DNA): TGCAGCGTTGAAGAAGGAGGCAGGGGCGGCACAGATACGCAGTATTTT.

Notes on this clone: Different DNA sequences within this sample yield the same CDR3. The rearrangement links TRBV10-3 to TRBJ1-1; no firm D call. Per germline, CDR1 ENHRY and CDR2 SYGVKD. V was shortened by 0 bases and J by 1 base, with 6 bases between the two germline ends. The CDR3 is made up of 14 amino acids. The CDR3 DNA is TGTGCCATCAGTGAGTCCCCAGGGAACACTGAAGCTTTCTTT. Translation gives CAISESPGNTEAFF.

This chain's CDR3 is CALQGARGNTIYF. In DNA, the CDR3 is TGTGCCTTACAGGGGGCGCGCGGAAACACCATATATTTT. The genes are TRBV30 and TRBJ1-3; 9 bases are a match to TRBD1. This CDR3 has 13 amino acids. The trim removed 7 bases at V and 4 bases at J, leaving 5 bases unmatched. Germline V gives CDR1 GTSNPN, CDR2 SVGIG (reference sequence).

This chain links TRBV6-5 with TRBJ1-1, with D maybe TRBD1 (5 bases). Looked up from germline, CDR1 is MNHEY and CDR2 is SVGAGI. The CDR3 is 13 residues long. V was shortened by 2 bases and J by 7 bases, with 11 bases between the two germline ends. CDR3 coding DNA: TGTGCCAGCAGTTACGACGGGAGGGGTGAAGCTTTCTTT. Its protein product is CASSYDGRGEAFF.

This chain joins TRBV12-3 or TRBV12-4 and TRBJ2-3; 10 nucleotides align to TRBD1. This CDR3 spans 13 amino acids. CDR3 coding DNA: TGTGCATCCGGGACAGGGGTGGGGGATACGCAGTATTTT. Translated, it gives CASGTGVGDTQYF.

This CDR3 reads CASSLRPNTEAFF. CDR3 in DNA: TGTGCCAGCAGTTTGCGTCCGAACACTGAAGCTTTCTTT. This chain links TRBV12-3 or TRBV12-4 with TRBJ1-1; D uncertain. There are 13 residues in the CDR3. V lost 3 bases and J lost 1, with 6 bases in between.

This rearrangement joins TRBV30 to TRBJ1-1; no definite D call. V lost 0 bases and J lost 2, with 16 bases in between. CDR1 GTSNPN and CDR2 SVGIG come from the germline V gene (reference sequence). CDR3 size: 16 residues. This CDR3 is CAWSVGGNRFNTEAFF. For the CDR3, the DNA is TGTGCCTGGAGTGTAGGAGGGAACAGATTTAACACTGAAGCTTTCTTT.

V usage is TRBV23-1 and J usage is TRBJ1-1; possible D gene TRBD1, 5 bases. TRBV23-1 carries the ORF label, with uncertain function. This CDR3 contains 12 residues. Trimming stripped 10 bases from V and 4 bases from J, with 13 bases between. The CDR3 loop is CATPERGTEAFF. Written as DNA, the CDR3 is TGCGCCACTCCTGAAAGGGGCACTGAAGCTTTCTTT.

This chain joins TRBV11-3 and TRBJ2-2; perhaps TRBD1 as D (6 bases). This CDR3 has 13 amino acids. V was shortened by 3 bases and J by 4 bases, with 6 bases between the two germline ends. Germline values: CDR1 SGHNT, CDR2 YENEEA. This CDR3 is CASSLTGTGELFF. CDR3 coding DNA: TGTGCCAGCAGCTTGACAGGCACCGGGGAGCTGTTTTTT.

The V and J genes are TRBV30 and TRBJ1-3; TRBD1 agrees at 7 bases. V lost 0 bases to trimming and J lost 7 bases; unmatched junction nucleotides: 3. The germline gives CDR1 GTSNPN, CDR2 SVGIG (reference sequence). This CDR3 is built from 13 residues. In DNA form, the CDR3 reads TGTGCCTGGAGTGTACTACAGGGGAACACCATATATTTT. This sequence encodes CAWSVLQGNTIYF.

This clone was seen just once. The V call is TRBV7-9, the J call TRBJ2-1; D is unclear. The germline gives CDR1 SEHNR, CDR2 FQNEAQ (reference sequence). The CDR3 extends over 13 amino acids. Trimming shortened V by 3 bases and J by 7 bases, and 10 bases separated the two germline ends. As DNA, the CDR3 is TGTGCCAGCAGCTTTGTGGAGAGGAATGAGCAGTTCTTC. As protein: CASSFVERNEQFF.

The chain recombines TRBV6-5 with TRBJ2-3, with unresolved D. The germline V gene has CDR1 MNHEY and CDR2 SVGAGI. There are 15 residues in the CDR3. V was cut by 5 bases and J by 2 bases, with 14 bases left in between. In DNA form, the CDR3 reads TGTGCCAGCAGTCCCGTCGGCGGTATCACAGATACGCAGTATTTT. The encoded protein is CASSPVGGITDTQYF.

CDR3 sequence (DNA): TGTGCCAGCAGCTTGGACAGGGTTTACGAGCAGTACTTC. Translation gives CASSLDRVYEQYF. V and J are TRBV7-8 and TRBJ2-7, with TRBD1 matching 8 bases. Germline V gene sequence: CDR1 SGHVS, CDR2 FQNEAQ. The CDR3 is 13 amino acids. The trim removed 3 bases at V and 4 bases at J, leaving 2 bases unmatched.

The V gene is TRBV7-6, the J gene TRBJ1-4, with no clear D. The germline CDR1 and CDR2 sequences are SGHVS and FNYEAQ. Trimming left V 5 bases short and J 7 bases short, with 11 bases between. This CDR3 is built from 13 residues. The CDR3 spells CASSPAVGEKLFF. CDR3 coding DNA: TGTGCCAGCAGCCCCGCGGTGGGTGAAAAACTGTTTTTT.

J is TRBJ1-2 and V is TRBV7-9; D gene ambiguous. Per the germline V gene, CDR1 is SEHNR and CDR2 is FQNEAQ (reference sequence). CDR3 length equals 14 residues. Trimming shortened V by 7 bases and J by 5 bases, and 17 bases separated the two germline ends. CDR3 in DNA: TGTGCCAGCACCCCCCCAGTTCCGGGTTATGGCTACACCTTC. It specifies CASTPPVPGYGYTF.

V is TRBV30 and J is TRBJ1-5; 7 bases are a match to TRBD1. The CDR3 totals 18 residues. The junction had 19 bases not matched to a gene; V was cut back by 1 base and J by 7 bases. CDR1 GTSNPN and CDR2 SVGIG come from the germline V gene (reference sequence). The CDR3 nucleotides are TGTGCCTGGAGTGAAGGGCTGGACAGGTTGAAAAGTCGGCAGCCCCAGCATTTT. Amino acid sequence: CAWSEGLDRLKSRQPQHF.

The chain recombines TRBV19 with TRBJ1-1; D is possibly TRBD1 (5 bases). The CDR3 sequence is 14 residues long. From germline, CDR1 is LNHDA and CDR2 SQIVND (reference sequence). Trimming removed 3 bases from V and 3 bases from J, with 11 bases in between. This chain's CDR3 is CASSIDGRDTEAFF. The CDR3 region has the DNA TGTGCCAGTAGTATCGATGGCAGGGACACTGAAGCTTTCTTT.

The chain carries TRBV6-1 and TRBJ1-4, with D tentatively TRBD1 (5 bases). Germline V gives CDR1 MNHNS, CDR2 SASEGT. V was clipped by 4 bases and J by 0 bases, with 12 bases between them. The CDR3 spans 16 residues. The CDR3 DNA follows: TGTGCCAGCAGTGTATGGGGCCTTGCAACTAATGAAAAACTGTTTTTT. This sequence encodes CASSVWGLATNEKLFF.